This T cell receptor (beta chain) was retrieved from a study of identical twins. The study's findings and limits: The more abundant beta clonotypes in cord blood had fewer insertions, and memory repertoires did not show this.

Germline values: CDR1 SEHNR, CDR2 FQNEAQ (reference sequence). The CDR3 extends over 16 amino acids. V dropped 5 bases and J dropped 2 bases, with 15 bases sitting between them. All donors were healthy, and all were Caucasian. A template switching step contributed a universal primer site, while unique molecular identifiers were present in the cDNA. Each CDR3 protein gets one entry after TCRdb re-called the 5' RACE reads with MiXCR. The sample records about 570,000 distinct CDR3 sequences, approximately 10% being singletons. Points on this clonotype: What it recognizes is unknown.

The same data also went into a second study, on yellow fever vaccine responses in identical twins.

The sequence came from a woman aged 18-30 years in good health. The sequencing sample was made of PBMCs. The chain joins TRBV7-9 to TRBJ1-4; D unclear. DNA for the CDR3: TGTGCCAGCAGCCCTTTCTGGGAAGCGACTAATGAAAAACTGTTTTTT. This codes for CASSPFWEATNEKLFF.